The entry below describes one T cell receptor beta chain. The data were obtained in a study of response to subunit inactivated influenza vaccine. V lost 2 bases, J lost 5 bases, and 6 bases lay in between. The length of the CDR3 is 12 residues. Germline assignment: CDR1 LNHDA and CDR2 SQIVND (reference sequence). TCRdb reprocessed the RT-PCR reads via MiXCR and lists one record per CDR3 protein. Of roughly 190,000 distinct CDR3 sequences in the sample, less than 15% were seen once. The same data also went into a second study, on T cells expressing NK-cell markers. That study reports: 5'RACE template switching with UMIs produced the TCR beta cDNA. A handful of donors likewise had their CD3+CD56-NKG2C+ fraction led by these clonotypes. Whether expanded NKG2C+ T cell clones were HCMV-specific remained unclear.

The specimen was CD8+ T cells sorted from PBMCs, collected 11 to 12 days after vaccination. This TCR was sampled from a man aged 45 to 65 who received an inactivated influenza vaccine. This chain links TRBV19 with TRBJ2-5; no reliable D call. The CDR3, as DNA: TGTGCCAGTAGTATACCAGACGAGACCCAGTACTTC. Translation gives CASSIPDETQYF.